Each of the 27 T cell receptor beta chains below was sequenced from the same sample in a study of cytomegalovirus exposure and HLA in healthy donors. The primer mix had 60 Vbeta and 13 Jbeta primers. Sequenced by immunoSEQ multiplex PCR; TCRdb stores in-frame clones only, minus some. The table lists under 250,000 clones, around 81% of them singletons. Source material: PBMCs. Receptor source: a woman aged 55-75 years in good health and CMV-seropositive.

As concerns this clone: A junction boundary mismatches the germline segment, possibly from a read error. The rearrangement joins TRBV12-5 to TRBJ2-1, with D possibly TRBD1 on 6 matching bases. Germline assignment: CDR1 LGHNT and CDR2 FRNRAP. This CDR3 has 16 amino acids. The CDR3: CASGLRVGHGHNKQFF. As DNA, the CDR3 is TGTGCTAGTGGTTTGCGTGTGGGACATGGCCACAATAAGCAGTTCTTC. Variable domain in full (rest from reference TRBV12-5 and TRBJ2-1): DARVTQTPRHKVTEMGQEVTMRCQPILGHNTVFWYRQTMMQGLELLAYFRNRAPLDDSGMPKDRFSAEMPDATLATLKIQPSEPRDSAVYFCASGLRVGHGHNKQFFGPGTRLTVL.

This clone was detected only once. The J gene is TRBJ2-1, the V gene TRBV19; 7 nucleotides agree with TRBD2. Germline CDR1 LNHDA, CDR2 SQIVND (reference sequence). Trimming took 1 base from V and 4 from J; bases not matched to a gene: 4. The CDR3 spans 15 residues. CDR3 in amino acids: CASSIGAGRYNEQFF. The CDR3, as DNA: TGTGCCAGTAGTATAGGAGCGGGACGGTACAATGAGCAGTTCTTC.

This clone was detected once. This chain uses TRBV7-2 with TRBJ2-2; perhaps TRBD2 as D (5 bases). The CDR3 runs 17 residues. Trimming removed 2 bases at V and 7 bases at J, with 20 bases between. Germline-derived CDR1 and CDR2 are SGHTA and FQGNSA. The CDR3: CASSLRSRVEGFGELFF. CDR3 nucleotides: TGTGCCAGCAGCTTAAGAAGTCGGGTAGAGGGTTTCGGGGAGCTGTTTTTT.

For this clone: The germline gene is not matched at one end of the junction; a read error may be the cause. The chain's CDR3 is CSSSLGLVPTEQYF. CDR3 nucleotides: TGTTCCAGCAGCTTAGGTCTAGTTCCGACCGAGCAGTACTTC. The V and J genes are TRBV7-9 and TRBJ2-7; D remains ambiguous. The CDR3 loop spans 14 amino acids. The V gene's germline CDR1 is SEHNR and CDR2 FQNEAQ (reference sequence).

This clone is a singleton in its sample. The chain employs TRBV5-1 and TRBJ2-3, with 8 positions matching TRBD2. CDR1 SGHRS and CDR2 YFSETQ come from the germline V gene. With 1 base clipped from V and 0 bases from J, the junction kept 4 bases outside the gene matches. CDR3 size: 16 residues. CDR3 nucleotides: TGCGCCAGCAGCTTGCCGGCTAGCGGGAGCACAGATACGCAGTATTTT. Its protein is CASSLPASGSTDTQYF. Drawing the rest from reference TRBV5-1 and TRBJ2-3, the complete variable domain is KAGVTQTPRYLIKTRGQQVTLSCSPISGHRSVSWYQQTPGQGLQFLFEYFSETQRNKGNFPGRFSGRQFSNSRSEMNVSTLELGDSALYLCASSLPASGSTDTQYFGPGTRLTVL.

In regard to this clone: At one of its ends the junction is not consistent with the germline gene, which may arise from a read error. This chain connects TRBV7-9 to TRBJ2-7, with 10 bases matching TRBD2. The germline CDR1 and CDR2 sequences are SEHNR and FQNEAQ (reference sequence). This CDR3 spans 14 amino acids. CDR3 residues: CSSSLASGSFAQYF. The DNA of the CDR3 is TGTTCCAGCAGCTTAGCTAGCGGGAGCTTCGCGCAGTACTTC.

Comments on this clone: This same CDR3 is encoded by further DNA sequences in the sample. This chain joins TRBV9 and TRBJ2-1, with a tentative D call TRBD2 (5 bases). This CDR3 has 15 amino acids. In germline, CDR1 is SGDLS, CDR2 YYNGEE. V was cut by 0 bases and J by 4 bases, with 11 bases left in between. In DNA form, the CDR3 reads TGTGCCAGCAGCGTAGGGCTAGCTGAGTACAATGAGCAGTTCTTC. Translating it yields CASSVGLAEYNEQFF. The variable domain in full, completed from reference TRBV9 and TRBJ2-1, reads DSGVTQTPKHLITATGQRVTLRCSPRSGDLSVYWYQQSLDQGLQFLIQYYNGEERAKGNILERFSAQQFPDLHSELNLSSLELGDSALYFCASSVGLAEYNEQFFGPGTRLTVL.

J is TRBJ2-7 and V is TRBV9; 9 nucleotides match TRBD2. The CDR3 has 14 amino acids. Germline CDR1 is SGDLS and CDR2 is YYNGEE. V lost 0 bases, J lost 3 bases, and 1 base stayed unmatched. This chain's CDR3 is CASSVGLADYEQYF. In nucleotides, the CDR3 is TGTGCCAGCAGCGTAGGACTAGCGGACTACGAGCAGTACTTC.

The chain carries TRBV6-1 and TRBJ1-6, with TRBD1 as a possible D gene (5 bases). Trimming took off 5 bases at V and 1 base at J, with 9 bases between the two ends. Germline CDR1 reads MNHNS; CDR2 reads SASEGT. This CDR3 has 15 amino acids. Here the CDR3 DNA reads TGTGCCAGCAGTAGCCAGGGATCCTATAATTCACCCCTCCACTTT. Translating gives CASSSQGSYNSPLHF.

This clone was found once. The chain links TRBV5-1 to TRBJ2-1; TRBD2 agrees at 12 bases. Germline V lookup: CDR1 SGHRS, CDR2 YFSETQ. Unmatched junction bases numbered 10, after V lost 4 bases and J lost 8 bases. The CDR3 is 16 residues long. The CDR3 nucleotides are TGCGCCAGCAGCCCTCGACTAGCGGGAGTTAGGGATGAGCAGTTCTTC. Translating gives CASSPRLAGVRDEQFF.

This rearrangement joins TRBV7-9 to TRBJ1-1, with 9 bases identical to TRBD1. The ends lost 4 bases at V and 0 bases at J; junction bases unmatched: 3. The germline V gene encodes CDR1 SEHNR and CDR2 FQNEAQ (reference sequence). This CDR3 region has 15 residues. The chain's CDR3 is CASSSDRGMNTEAFF. The CDR3 DNA follows: TGTGCCAGCAGCTCGGACAGGGGTATGAACACTGAAGCTTTCTTT.

The V call is TRBV9, the J call TRBJ2-1; 12 bases align to TRBD2. The V gene's germline CDR1 is SGDLS and CDR2 YYNGEE. There are 15 residues in the CDR3. V dropped 5 bases and J dropped 6; count of bases not matched to a gene: 6. The DNA for the CDR3 is TGTGCCAGCAGTCAACTAGCGGGAGGTATCAATGAGCAGTTCTTC. Its translation: CASSQLAGGINEQFF. The full variable domain, with the rest looked up from reference TRBV9 and TRBJ2-1, is DSGVTQTPKHLITATGQRVTLRCSPRSGDLSVYWYQQSLDQGLQFLIQYYNGEERAKGNILERFSAQQFPDLHSELNLSSLELGDSALYFCASSQLAGGINEQFFGPGTRLTVL.

Only a few counts were recorded for this clone. The gene calls are TRBV4-1 and TRBJ1-2, with D hard to call. CDR3 size: 14 residues. The ends were cut back, 4 bases at V and 6 bases at J, with 15 bases in the middle. Germline-derived CDR1 and CDR2 are MGHRA and YSYEKL. The CDR3 DNA is TGCGCCAGCAGCCTGGTGGGAGGGAAGGATGGCTACACCTTC. This codes for CASSLVGGKDGYTF.

A note on this clone: The junction shows a germline mismatch at one end, possibly a read error. The chain is built from TRBV7-7 and TRBJ2-1; 12 nucleotides match TRBD2. CDR3 length equals 15 residues. Looked up from germline, CDR1 is SSHAT and CDR2 is FNYEAQ (reference sequence). The CDR3: CASSRGLAGGDEQFF. In DNA, the CDR3 is TGTGCTAGCAGCCGAGGGCTAGCGGGAGGGGATGAGCAGTTCTTC.

The chain is built from TRBV14 and TRBJ1-4; 8 bases are a match to TRBD1. The length of the CDR3 is 16 residues. The J segment lost 7 bases and the V segment lost 4 bases, leaving 11 bases of the junction unmatched. Germline V gene data show CDR1 as SGHDN and CDR2 as FVKESK. CDR3 protein: CASSPTWTGLSEKLFF. The CDR3 coding sequence is TGTGCCAGCAGCCCTACTTGGACAGGGCTGAGTGAAAAACTGTTTTTT.

The CDR3 region is CASSFRLSANEQFF. CDR3 bases: TGTGCCAGCAGCTTCCGGTTATCTGCCAATGAGCAGTTCTTC. This rearrangement joins TRBV5-8 to TRBJ2-1; D remains unclear. The V and J ends lost 2 bases and 6 bases respectively, with 12 bases between them. Germline loops: CDR1 SGHTS, CDR2 YDEGEE. The CDR3 totals 14 residues.

The J gene is TRBJ2-7, the V gene TRBV2, with TRBD1 matching 8 bases. The V gene end was trimmed by 3 bases and the J gene end by 7 bases; junction bases not matched to a gene: 8. The CDR3 has 14 amino acids. Germline CDR1 and CDR2: SNHLY and FYNNEI. The CDR3 is CASSDATGAQEQYF. The DNA of the CDR3 is TGTGCCAGCAGTGACGCGACAGGGGCCCAAGAGCAGTACTTC. Supplemented by reference TRBV2 and TRBJ2-7, the full variable domain reads EPEVTQTPSHQVTQMGQEVILRCVPISNHLYFYWYRQILGQKVEFLVSFYNNEISEKSEIFDDQFSVERPDGSNFTLKIRSTKLEDSAMYFCASSDATGAQEQYFGPGTRLTVT.

The rearrangement joins TRBV6-6 to TRBJ1-4; D gene unclear. The CDR3 has 14 amino acids. Germline V gene data show CDR1 as MNHNY and CDR2 as SVGAGI (reference sequence). Trimming stripped 10 bases from V and 0 bases from J, with 12 bases between. CDR3 sequence: CATSRTATNEKLFF. CDR3 nucleotide sequence: TGTGCCACATCTAGGACTGCAACTAATGAAAAACTGTTTTTT.

The chain combines TRBV15 with TRBJ2-1; 9 bases map to TRBD2. With 2 bases clipped from V and 7 bases from J, the junction kept 6 bases outside the gene matches. This CDR3 spans 15 amino acids. Germline CDR1 reads LNHNV; CDR2 reads YYDKDF (reference sequence). CDR3 residues: CATSRNSGSRNEQFF. CDR3 in DNA: TGTGCCACCAGCAGAAATAGCGGGAGCAGGAATGAGCAGTTCTTC.

The rearrangement uses TRBV4-1 and TRBJ2-3; TRBD2 agrees at 7 bases. The CDR3 consists of 18 residues. Unmatched junction bases numbered 15, after V lost 0 bases and J lost 6 bases. The germline V gene has CDR1 MGHRA and CDR2 YSYEKL. CDR3 bases: TGCGCCAGCAGCCAAGAAGGCGGTGGCGGGAGATTTCTGGATACGCAGTATTTT. It encodes CASSQEGGGGRFLDTQYF.

The gene calls are TRBV2 and TRBJ2-1, with 9 nucleotides matching TRBD2. From germline, CDR1 is SNHLY and CDR2 FYNNEI. CDR3 size: 13 residues. The V and J ends lost 4 bases and 9 bases, in that order; junction bases with no gene match: 4. The CDR3 bases are TGTGCCAGCAGTGGATCACTAGCGGGTGAGCAGTTCTTC. As protein: CASSGSLAGEQFF.

CDR3 region: CATRGTGQETQYF. Here the CDR3 DNA reads TGTGCCACTAGAGGGACAGGGCAAGAGACCCAGTACTTC. V gene TRBV19 combines with J gene TRBJ2-5; 9 bases fit TRBD1. V gave up 10 bases and J gave up 2 bases; unmatched junction bases: 5. The CDR3 runs 13 residues. Germline-derived CDR1 and CDR2 are LNHDA and SQIVND (reference sequence).

The rearrangement joins TRBV2 to TRBJ2-4; 7 nucleotides match TRBD1. Trimming took 8 bases from V and 5 from J; bases not matched to a gene: 3. This CDR3 has 12 residues. Germline CDR1 SNHLY, CDR2 FYNNEI. The CDR3: CASHTGENIQYF. The CDR3 DNA reads as TGTGCCAGCCATACAGGGGAAAACATTCAGTACTTC.

This rearrangement joins TRBV19 to TRBJ1-5; 11 nucleotides agree with TRBD1. Germline V lookup: CDR1 LNHDA, CDR2 SQIVND (reference sequence). V shed 1 base, J shed 5 bases, and the junction held 10 bases outside the gene matches. The CDR3 totals 18 residues. In DNA form, the CDR3 reads TGTGCCAGTAGTATAGTAGGACAGGGGGCCTCTCCGCATCAGCCCCAGCATTTT. Translating it yields CASSIVGQGASPHQPQHF.

This chain uses TRBV18 with TRBJ2-1, with 10 bases lining up with TRBD1. This CDR3 contains 17 residues. V shed 4 bases, J shed 3 bases, and the junction held 9 bases outside the gene matches. Germline-derived CDR1 and CDR2 are KGHSH and LQKENI. CDR3 amino acids: CASSLSTGTGDYNEQFF. CDR3 bases: TGTGCCAGCTCACTCTCGACCGGGACAGGGGACTACAATGAGCAGTTCTTC.

This clone was found a few times. The V gene is TRBV19, the J gene TRBJ1-5; no definite D call. V lost 1 base and J lost 6, with 10 bases in between. CDR3 size: 14 residues. CDR1 is LNHDA and CDR2 is SQIVND in the germline V gene (reference sequence). The CDR3 spells CASSIGHRGQPQHF. The CDR3 DNA is TGTGCCAGTAGTATAGGGCATCGGGGTCAGCCCCAGCATTTT.

V and J are TRBV28 and TRBJ2-7, with D unclear. CDR1 is MDHEN and CDR2 is SYDVKM in the germline V gene. The V gene lost 1 base and the J gene lost 0 bases, with 19 bases spanning the gap. CDR3 length: 18 amino acids. DNA of the CDR3: TGTGCCAGCAGTTTATATCCCCCAAGACTGCACTCCTCCTACGAGCAGTACTTC. As protein: CASSLYPPRLHSSYEQYF.